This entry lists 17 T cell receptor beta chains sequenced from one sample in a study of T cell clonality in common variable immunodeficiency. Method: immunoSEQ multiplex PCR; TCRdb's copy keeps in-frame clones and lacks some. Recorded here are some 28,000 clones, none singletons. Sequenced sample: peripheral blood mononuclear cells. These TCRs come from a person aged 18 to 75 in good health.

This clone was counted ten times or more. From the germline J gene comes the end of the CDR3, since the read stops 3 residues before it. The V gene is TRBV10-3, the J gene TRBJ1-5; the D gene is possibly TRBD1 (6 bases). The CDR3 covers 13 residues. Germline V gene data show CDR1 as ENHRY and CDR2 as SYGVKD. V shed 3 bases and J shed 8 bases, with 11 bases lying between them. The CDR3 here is CAISDGGQEPQHF. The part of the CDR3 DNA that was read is TGTGCCATCAGTGACGGGGGGCAGGAGCCC.

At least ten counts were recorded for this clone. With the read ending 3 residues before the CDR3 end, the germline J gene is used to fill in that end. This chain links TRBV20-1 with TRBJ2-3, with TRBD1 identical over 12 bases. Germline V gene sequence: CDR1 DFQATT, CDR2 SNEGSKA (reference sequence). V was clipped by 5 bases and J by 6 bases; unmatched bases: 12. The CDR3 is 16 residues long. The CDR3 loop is CSAAEIRDRGPDTQYF. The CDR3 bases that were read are TGCAGTGCTGCCGAAATCCGGGACAGGGGGCCTGATACG.

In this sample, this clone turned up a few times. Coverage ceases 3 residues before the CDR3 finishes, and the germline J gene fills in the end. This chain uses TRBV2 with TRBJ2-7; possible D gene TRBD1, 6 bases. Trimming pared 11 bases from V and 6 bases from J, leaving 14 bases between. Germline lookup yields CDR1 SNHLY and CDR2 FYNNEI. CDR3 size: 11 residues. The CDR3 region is CAGQGISEQYF. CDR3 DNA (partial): TGTGCCGGTCAGGGGATCTCCGAG.

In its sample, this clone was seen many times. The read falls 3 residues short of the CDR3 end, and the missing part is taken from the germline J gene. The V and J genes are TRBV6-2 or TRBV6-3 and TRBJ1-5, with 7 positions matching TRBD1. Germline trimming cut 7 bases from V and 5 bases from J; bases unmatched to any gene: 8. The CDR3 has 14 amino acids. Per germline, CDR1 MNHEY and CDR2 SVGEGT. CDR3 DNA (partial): TGTGCCAGCAATGGACAGGACGGTCATCAGCCC. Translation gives CASNGQDGHQP. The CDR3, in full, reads CASNGQDGHQPQHF.

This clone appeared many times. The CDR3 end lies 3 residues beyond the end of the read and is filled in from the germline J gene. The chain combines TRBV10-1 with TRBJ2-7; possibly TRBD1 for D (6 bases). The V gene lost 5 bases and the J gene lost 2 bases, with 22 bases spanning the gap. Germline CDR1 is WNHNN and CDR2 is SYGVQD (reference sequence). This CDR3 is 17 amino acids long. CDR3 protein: CASSRDTLLHTPYEQYF. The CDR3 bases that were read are TGCGCCAGCAGTCGGGACACCCTATTACACACCCCCTACGAG.

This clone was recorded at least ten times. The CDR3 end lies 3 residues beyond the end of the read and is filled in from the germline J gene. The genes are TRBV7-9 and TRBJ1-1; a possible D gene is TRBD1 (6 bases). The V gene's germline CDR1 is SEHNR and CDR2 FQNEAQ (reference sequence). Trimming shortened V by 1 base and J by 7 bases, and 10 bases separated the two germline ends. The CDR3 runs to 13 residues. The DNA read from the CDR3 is TGTGCCAGCAGCTTAGTAACAGGGAGTGAA. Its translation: CASSLVTGSE. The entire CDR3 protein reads CASSLVTGSEAFF.

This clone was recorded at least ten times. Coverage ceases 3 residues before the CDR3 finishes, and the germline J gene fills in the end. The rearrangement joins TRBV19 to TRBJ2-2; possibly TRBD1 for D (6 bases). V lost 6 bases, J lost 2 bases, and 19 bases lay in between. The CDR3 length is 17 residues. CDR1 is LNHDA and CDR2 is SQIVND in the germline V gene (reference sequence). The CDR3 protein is CASRGGRGRQNTGELFF. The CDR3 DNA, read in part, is TGTGCCAGTAGAGGCGGCAGGGGCCGACAAAACACCGGGGAG. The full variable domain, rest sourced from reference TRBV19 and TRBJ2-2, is DGGITQSPKYLFRKEGQNVTLSCEQNLNHDAMYWYRQDPGQGLRLIYYSQIVNDFQKGDIAEGYSVSREKKESFPLTVTSAQKNPTAFYLCASRGGRGRQNTGELFFGEGSRLTVL.

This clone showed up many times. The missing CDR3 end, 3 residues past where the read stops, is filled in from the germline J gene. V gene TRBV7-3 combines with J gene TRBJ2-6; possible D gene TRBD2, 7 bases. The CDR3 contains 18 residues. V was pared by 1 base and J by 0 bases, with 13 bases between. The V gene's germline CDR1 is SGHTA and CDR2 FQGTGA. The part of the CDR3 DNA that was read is TGTGCCAGCAGCTTAAATCGGGGGGCGCACTCTGGGGCCAACGTC. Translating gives CASSLNRGAHSGANV. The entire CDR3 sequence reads CASSLNRGAHSGANVLTF.

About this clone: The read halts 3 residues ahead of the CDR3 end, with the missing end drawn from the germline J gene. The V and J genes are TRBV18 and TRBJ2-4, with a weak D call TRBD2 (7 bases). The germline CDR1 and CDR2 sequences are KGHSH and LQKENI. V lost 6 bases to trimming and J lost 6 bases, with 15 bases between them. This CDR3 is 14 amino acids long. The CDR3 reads CASSSLRGGNIQYF. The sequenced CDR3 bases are TGTGCCAGCTCCTCCCTTAGGGGGGGAAACATT.

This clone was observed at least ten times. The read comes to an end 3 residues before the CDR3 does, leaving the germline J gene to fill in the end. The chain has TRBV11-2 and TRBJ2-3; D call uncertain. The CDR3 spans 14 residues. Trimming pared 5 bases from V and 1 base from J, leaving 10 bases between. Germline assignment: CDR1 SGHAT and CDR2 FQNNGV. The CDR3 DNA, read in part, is TGTGCCAGCAGCCCTGCGGCGGGCACAGATACG. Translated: CASSPAAGTDT. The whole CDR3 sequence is CASSPAAGTDTQYF.

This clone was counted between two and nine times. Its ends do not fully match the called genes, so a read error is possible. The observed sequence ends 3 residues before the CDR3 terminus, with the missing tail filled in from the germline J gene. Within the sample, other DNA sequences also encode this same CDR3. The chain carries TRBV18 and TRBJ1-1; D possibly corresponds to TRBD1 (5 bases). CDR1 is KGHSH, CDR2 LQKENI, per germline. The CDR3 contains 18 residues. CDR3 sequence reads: CASSPLGGASSLNTEAFF. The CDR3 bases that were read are TGTGCCAGCTCACCATTGGGAGGGGCTTCCTCTTTGAATACTGAA.

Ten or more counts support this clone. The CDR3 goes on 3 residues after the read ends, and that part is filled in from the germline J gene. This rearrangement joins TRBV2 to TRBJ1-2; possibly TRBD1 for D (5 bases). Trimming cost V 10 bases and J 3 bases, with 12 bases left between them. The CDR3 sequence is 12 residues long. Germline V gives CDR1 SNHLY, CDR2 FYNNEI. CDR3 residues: CATRAVYYGYTF. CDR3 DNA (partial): TGTGCCACCAGGGCAGTCTACTATGGC.

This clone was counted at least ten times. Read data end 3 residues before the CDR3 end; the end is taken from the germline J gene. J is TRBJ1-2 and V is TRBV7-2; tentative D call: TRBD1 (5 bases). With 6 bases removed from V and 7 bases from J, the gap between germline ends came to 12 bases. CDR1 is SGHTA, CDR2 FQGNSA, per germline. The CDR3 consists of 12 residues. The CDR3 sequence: CASSDSGSGYTF. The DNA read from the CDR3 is TGTGCCAGCAGTGACTCAGGGTCTGGC. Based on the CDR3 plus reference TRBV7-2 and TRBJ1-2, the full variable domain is GAGVSQSPSNKVTEKGKDVELRCDPISGHTALYWYRQSLGQGLEFLIYFQGNSAPDKSGLPSDRFSAERTGGSVSTLTIQRTQQEDSAVYLCASSDSGSGYTFGSGTRLTVV.

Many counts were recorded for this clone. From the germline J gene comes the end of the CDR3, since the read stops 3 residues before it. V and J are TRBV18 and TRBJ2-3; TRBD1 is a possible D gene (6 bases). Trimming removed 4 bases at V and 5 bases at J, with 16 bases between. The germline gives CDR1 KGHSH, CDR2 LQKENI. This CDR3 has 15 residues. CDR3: CASSLLGQSGDTQYF. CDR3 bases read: TGTGCCAGCTCACTTCTAGGACAGTCAGGAGATACG.

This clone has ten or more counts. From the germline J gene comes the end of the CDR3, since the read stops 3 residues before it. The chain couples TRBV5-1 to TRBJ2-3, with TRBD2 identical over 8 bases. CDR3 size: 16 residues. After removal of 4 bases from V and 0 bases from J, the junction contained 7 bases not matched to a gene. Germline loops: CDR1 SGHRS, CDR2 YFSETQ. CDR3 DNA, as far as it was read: TGCGCCAGCAGCCCGATAGCGGGGTCTAGCACAGATACG. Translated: CASSPIAGSSTDT. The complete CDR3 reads CASSPIAGSSTDTQYF.

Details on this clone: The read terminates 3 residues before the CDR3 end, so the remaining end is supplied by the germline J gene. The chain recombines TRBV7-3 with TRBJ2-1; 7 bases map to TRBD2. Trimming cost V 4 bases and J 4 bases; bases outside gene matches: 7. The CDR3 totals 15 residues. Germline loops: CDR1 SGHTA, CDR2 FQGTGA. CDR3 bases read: TGTGCCAGCAGCTATCTTGGGGGGGATTACAATGAG. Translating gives CASSYLGGDYNE. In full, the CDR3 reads CASSYLGGDYNEQFF.

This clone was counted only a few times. The chain's CDR3 is CASSLGRPQNYGYTF. The CDR3 DNA, read in part, is TGTGCCAGCAGCTTAGGCAGGCCCCAGAACTATGGC. V is TRBV7-2 and J is TRBJ1-2; D uncertain. The read comes to an end 3 residues before the CDR3 does, leaving the germline J gene to fill in the end. Trimming removed 1 base at V and 2 bases at J, with 11 bases between. This CDR3 spans 15 amino acids. CDR1 and CDR2 from the germline V gene are SGHTA and FQGNSA.